This T cell receptor (beta chain) comes out of a study of blood T cell repertoires in COVID-19. With 3 bases clipped from V and 0 bases from J, the junction kept 5 bases outside the gene matches. CDR1 LNHDA and CDR2 SQIVND come from the germline V gene (reference sequence). This CDR3 is built from 17 residues. Libraries were prepared by immunoSEQ multiplex PCR; TCRdb keeps only in-frame clonotypes and omits some of them. Seen here are roughly 120,000 clones, about nine tenths observed once, and the top ten hold 1.8%. The sample comprised peripheral blood. The receptor's source is a human donor with active COVID-19. The donor label of this sample is uncertain. The rearrangement joins TRBV19 to TRBJ2-6, with TRBD1 matching over 7 bases. The CDR3 DNA follows: TGTGCCAGTAGTATGGGGACAGTCCCCTCTGGGGCCAACGTCCTGACTTTC. This translates into CASSMGTVPSGANVLTF.